Given below is one T cell receptor (beta chain) in context. Per the original data handling: Reference gene primer amplification gave estimated nucleated cell counts. Profiled with immunoSEQ multiplex PCR; TCRdb holds only in-frame clones, not every one. From that table come the V and J calls and clone size; the DNA was used to work out D and trimming. The sample consists of more than 200,000 clones, 88% of them appearing once. This sample was included in a study of blood T cell repertoires in COVID-19. The CDR3 is 16 residues long. V lost 0 bases to trimming and J lost 5 bases, with 17 bases between them. In germline, CDR1 is SGHRS, CDR2 YFSETQ.

This chain links TRBV5-1 with TRBJ1-2; D is possibly TRBD1 (5 bases). The sequence was obtained from a man in his forties with acute or convalescent COVID-19. Sequencing was performed on peripheral blood. The CDR3 sequence is CASSLAHGGRQYGYTF. The CDR3 DNA is TGCGCCAGCAGCTTGGCCCACGGGGGAAGACAATATGGCTACACCTTC.